This TCR beta chain was profiled in a study of CD8 T cells in ankylosing spondylitis. Study observations and caveats: Reportedly, matched ankylosing spondylitis synovial fluid was significantly enriched for disease-linked clones. As for the disease-linked clones, they showed a CD8+ phenotype and occurred at relatively low frequencies in peripheral blood. In synovial fluid and blood from reactive arthritis, some motif variants were previously reported. Characteristic of ankylosing spondylitis blood, it appeared, was a TCR beta motif comprising eight highly homologous variants.

TCRdb itself ran the 5' RACE reads through MiXCR, one entry per CDR3 protein. The sample lists about 250,000 distinct CDR3 sequences; roughly a tenth were seen once. This clonotype came up many times. The antigen remains unidentified. Germline CDR1 reads SGHRS; CDR2 reads YFSETQ. V was trimmed by 0 bases and J by 6 bases, leaving 15 bases between them. CDR3 size: 15 residues. The chain combines TRBV5-1 with TRBJ1-2; a weak D match, TRBD1 (6 bases). The sample was blood, either unsorted or a sorted T cell fraction (not recorded which). The TCR was taken from a male donor with ankylosing spondylitis or in good health (not recorded which). The CDR3 region is CASSLEGDWVDGYTF. The CDR3 bases are TGCGCCAGCAGCTTGGAGGGGGACTGGGTGGATGGCTACACCTTC.